This is a list of T cell receptor beta chains from one sample in a study of cytomegalovirus exposure and HLA in healthy donors. Method: immunoSEQ multiplex PCR; TCRdb's copy keeps in-frame clones and lacks some. The repertoire includes about 190,000 clones, 70% to 75% of them detected once, and about 4.8% sits in the top ten. Sequences were obtained from PBMCs. The receptors derive from a man aged 25-40 years in good health and CMV-seropositive. The CDR3 runs from the conserved cysteine through the conserved F or W. Each record gives: D gene, V gene, J gene, clone size, CDR3 DNA, CDR3 protein. A D gene is named only where the DNA matches it firmly. Clone size appears in some rows only: once, few, many, or a class for an expanded clone.

TRBD2	TRBV7-2	TRBJ2-7	-	TGTGCCAGCAGCTTACGGGGGGGGGACCTTACCTACGAGCAGTACTTC	CASSLRGGDLTYEQYF
-	TRBV6-5	TRBJ1-2	-	TGTGCCAGCAGTTATAGGACAGTTAACTATGGCTACACCTTC	CASSYRTVNYGYTF
TRBD1	TRBV7-2	TRBJ2-1	-	TGTGCCAGCAGCTCCCGACAGGGTGGAAATGAGCAGTTCTTC	CASSSRQGGNEQFF
TRBD1	TRBV2	TRBJ1-2	-	TGTGCCAGCACGGGAGGGACAGGGAGCGGCTACACCTTC	CASTGGTGSGYTF
-	TRBV7-8	TRBJ1-1	few	TGTGCCAGCAGCTCCAGACAGGTATCTGACACTGAAGCTTTCTTT	CASSSRQVSDTEAFF
TRBD1	TRBV4-3	TRBJ1-3	-	TGCGCCAGCAGCCCAACAGGGGGGAGCATTAACACCATATATTTT	CASSPTGGSINTIYF
TRBD1	TRBV7-2	TRBJ1-1	-	TGTGCCAGCAGCTTAGACAGGGGGCGAACTGAAGCTTTCTTT	CASSLDRGRTEAFF
-	TRBV18	TRBJ1-2	-	TGTGCCAGCTCGCCGACCACTCTGGAGTTGGCGATCCGGGGCTACACCTTC	CASSPTTLELAIRGYTF
-	TRBV7-9	TRBJ2-7	-	TGTGCCAGCCTCCCCCCCGGGAAGCAGTACTTC	CASLPPGKQYF
-	TRBV27	TRBJ2-7	-	TGTGCCAGCAGTCCGTCGGGACAAGGCTACGAGCAGTACTTC	CASSPSGQGYEQYF
TRBD1	TRBV5-1	TRBJ2-3	-	TGCGCCAGCAGCAAGGGGACAGGCTACACAGATACGCAGTATTTT	CASSKGTGYTDTQYF
-	TRBV5-1	TRBJ1-2	-	TGCGCCAGCAGCTTTACCCTCGACAGGAGGAACTATGGCTACACCTTC	CASSFTLDRRNYGYTF
TRBD2	TRBV5-1	TRBJ2-2	-	TGCGCCAGCAGCTTTACTAGCGGGGGAGGCACCGGGGAGCTGTTTTTT	CASSFTSGGGTGELFF